This TCR beta chain was identified during a study of shared clonotypes between healthy human individuals. Study details: Three plates were used per donor for CD4 naive, three for CD4 memory, two for CD8 naive and one for CD8 memory.

To note about this clone: Its specificity is unknown.

Using immunoSEQ multiplex PCR, the repertoire was profiled, and TCRdb retains in-frame clones only, with some absent. In the table there are about 1.1 million clones, approximately 80% of which are singletons. The V and J ends lost 2 bases and 2 bases, in that order; junction bases with no gene match: 3. The germline gives CDR1 MDHEN, CDR2 SYDVKM. The CDR3 length is 15 residues. Notes on the study in general: Researchers sampled only blood; tissue repertoires likely differ.

Specimen: memory CD4+ T cells from PBMCs. Stated subset: CD45RA-negative fraction. This rearrangement joins TRBV28 to TRBJ2-7; 10 nucleotides agree with TRBD2. This sequence was found in a man aged 18 to 30 in good health. Some clones in this sample may be carry-over from other donors' samples. The CDR3 protein is CASSLGGTSAYEQYF. The CDR3 coding sequence is TGTGCCAGCAGTTTAGGTGGGACTAGCGCCTACGAGCAGTACTTC.